The present TCR beta chain was sequenced within a study of blood T cell repertoires in COVID-19. Per the original data handling: Counts of nucleated cells, estimated from reference gene primer amplification, were obtained. Generated by immunoSEQ multiplex PCR, the TCRdb table keeps only in-frame clones and is missing some. Clone size and the V and J calls come from that table; the DNA yielded D and trimming. This table has about 240,000 clones, 87% appearing once. V dropped 7 bases and J dropped 0 bases, with 10 bases sitting between them. Germline-derived CDR1 and CDR2 are MDHEN and SYDVKM. The CDR3 length is 14 residues. The table lists this clone with a few counts.

Material: peripheral blood. This receptor was identified in a man aged 60 to 75 who had recovered from COVID-19. The genes are TRBV28 and TRBJ2-1; D not resolved. This CDR3 reads CASIRSGSYNEQFF. In DNA, the CDR3 is TGTGCCAGCATCCGTTCGGGCTCCTACAATGAGCAGTTCTTC.